One sample yielded the 12 T cell receptor beta chains listed below, sequenced in a study of T cell repertoires in cytomegalovirus infection. Their recognized antigens are unknown. TCRdb used MiXCR to reprocess the reads, holding one entry per CDR3 protein. The table records 200,000 to 250,000 distinct CDR3 sequences, approximately 40% of them present only once. The sequencing here drew on CD8+ T cells from cultured PBMCs, taken from culture after CMV antigen stimulation. The receptors were sampled from a human donor in good health (CMV status not recorded). Some clones in this sample may be carry-over from other donors' samples.

This chain uses TRBV12-3 or TRBV12-4 with TRBJ2-5, with TRBD2 matching over 8 bases. The V segment lost 5 bases and the J segment 5 bases; nucleotides outside the gene matches: 13. The CDR3 loop spans 16 amino acids. Here the CDR3 DNA reads TGTGCCAGCAGTCCAGGACTAGCTGGGACCGTTGAGACCCAGTACTTC. Amino acids: CASSPGLAGTVETQYF.

The CDR3 sequence is CASSATGWSSYNEQFF. The CDR3 bases are TGTGCCAGCAGCGCGACAGGGTGGAGCTCCTACAATGAGCAGTTCTTC. V usage is TRBV7-9 and J usage is TRBJ2-1; 7 bases are shared with TRBD1. Unmatched junction bases numbered 7, after V lost 5 bases and J lost 0 bases. This CDR3 has 16 amino acids. Germline CDR1 reads SEHNR; CDR2 reads FQNEAQ (reference sequence).

On this clonotype itself: Possible read error: a much larger clone is one base away. J is TRBJ1-1 and V is TRBV7-9; a possible D gene is TRBD1 (6 bases). CDR1 is SEHNR, CDR2 FQNEAQ, per germline (reference sequence). V lost 6 bases and J lost 0, with 8 bases in between. The CDR3 is made up of 13 amino acids. The CDR3, as DNA: TGTGCCAGCAGTTGGACAGTGAACACTGAAGCTTTCTTT. It specifies CASSWTVNTEAFF.

The genes are TRBV29-1 and TRBJ2-5; D might be TRBD1 (6 bases). CDR1 and CDR2 (germline): SQVTM, ANQGSEA. The CDR3 covers 12 residues. V was shortened by 3 bases and J by 5 bases, with 10 bases between the two germline ends. In DNA form, the CDR3 reads TGCAGCGTTGAGGGGGCGGAGGAGACCCAGTACTTC. Residues: CSVEGAEETQYF. Looking up the rest from reference TRBV29-1 and TRBJ2-5 gives the full variable domain: SAVISQKPSRDICQRGTSLTIQCQVDSQVTMMFWYRQQPGQSLTLIATANQGSEATYESGFVIDKFPISRPNLTFSTLTVSNMSPEDSSIYLCSVEGAEETQYFGPGTRLLVL.

The chain joins TRBV28 to TRBJ2-5; 8 bases fit TRBD2. The J segment lost 3 bases and the V segment lost 3 bases, leaving 6 bases of the junction unmatched. The CDR3 sequence is 15 residues long. Germline loops: CDR1 MDHEN, CDR2 SYDVKM. In DNA form, the CDR3 reads TGTGCCAGCAGTTTCTCCGGGACTAGAGAAGAGACCCAGTACTTC. Translating gives CASSFSGTREETQYF.

In this sample, this clonotype turned up many times. A junction end diverges from the germline sequence, so it may reflect a read error. The V call is TRBV7-9, the J call TRBJ2-5; no definite D call. Germline-derived CDR1 and CDR2 are SEHNR and FQNEAQ (reference sequence). This CDR3 has 16 residues. DNA of the CDR3: TGTGCCAGCAGCTTAGTGCAGTTCAACGACCAGGAGACCCAGTACTTC. As protein: CASSLVQFNDQETQYF. Together with reference TRBV7-9 and TRBJ2-5, the CDR3 gives the full variable domain: DTGVSQNPRHKITKRGQNVTFRCDPISEHNRLYWYRQTLGQGPEFLTYFQNEAQLEKSRLLSDRFSAERPKGSFSTLEIQRTEQGDSAMYLCASSLVQFNDQETQYFGPGTRLLVL.

This clonotype was seen a few times. This rearrangement joins TRBV19 to TRBJ1-1; no clear D gene. Germline CDR1 and CDR2: LNHDA and SQIVND (reference sequence). CDR3 length: 15 residues. Trimming shortened V by 3 bases and J by 4 bases, and 15 bases separated the two germline ends. This CDR3 reads CASSIGGGLATEAFF. In DNA form, the CDR3 reads TGTGCCAGTAGTATCGGTGGAGGTTTAGCCACTGAAGCTTTCTTT.

The V gene is TRBV27, the J gene TRBJ1-5; maybe TRBD1 (6 bases). Germline loops: CDR1 MNHEY, CDR2 SMNVEV (reference sequence). V lost 5 bases and J lost 10, with 18 bases in between. The CDR3 covers 14 residues. CDR3 DNA sequence: TGTGCCAGCAGTCGAAATCTTGGTGGGGGCCCCCAGCATTTT. The encoded protein is CASSRNLGGGPQHF.

V is TRBV9 and J is TRBJ2-2; D is possibly TRBD1 (5 bases). V was clipped by 3 bases and J by 0 bases, with 12 bases between them. Germline CDR1 reads SGDLS; CDR2 reads YYNGEE. This CDR3 comprises 16 residues. The CDR3 sequence is CASSETDTANTGELFF. CDR3 DNA: TGTGCCAGCAGCGAGACGGACACAGCGAACACCGGGGAGCTGTTTTTT.

This clonotype turned up a few times. This chain uses TRBV7-8 with TRBJ1-1; D unclear. This CDR3 contains 13 residues. The germline V gene encodes CDR1 SGHVS and CDR2 FQNEAQ. Trimming removed 6 bases from V and 0 bases from J, with 8 bases in between. CDR3 sequence: CASSEGMNTEAFF. CDR3 DNA sequence: TGTGCCAGCAGTGAGGGAATGAACACTGAAGCTTTCTTT.

This clonotype was counted between two and nine times. V and J are TRBV7-9 and TRBJ1-2; TRBD1 agrees at 10 bases. CDR1 is SEHNR and CDR2 is FQNEAQ in the germline V gene (reference sequence). V was clipped by 0 bases and J by 1 base; unmatched bases: 14. The CDR3 sequence is 20 residues long. The CDR3 reads CASSLAYRDRGPEDNYGYTF. The DNA of the CDR3 is TGTGCCAGCAGCTTAGCCTACCGGGACAGGGGCCCAGAGGATAACTATGGCTACACCTTC.

Many counts were recorded for this clonotype. The chain recombines TRBV7-6 with TRBJ2-1, with D possibly TRBD2 on 5 matching bases. Trimming removed 4 bases from V and 3 bases from J, with 13 bases in between. CDR3 size: 15 residues. Germline CDR1 reads SGHVS; CDR2 reads FNYEAQ. CDR3 amino acids: CASSSVGGGYNEQFF. The CDR3 DNA reads as TGTGCCAGCAGCTCGGTAGGTGGAGGCTACAATGAGCAGTTCTTC. Combining the CDR3 with reference TRBV7-6 and TRBJ2-1 gives the whole variable domain GAGVSQSPRYKVTKRGQDVALRCDPISGHVSLYWYRQALGQGPEFLTYFNYEAQQDKSGLPNDRFSAERPEGSISTLTIQRTEQRDSAMYRCASSSVGGGYNEQFFGPGTRLTVL.